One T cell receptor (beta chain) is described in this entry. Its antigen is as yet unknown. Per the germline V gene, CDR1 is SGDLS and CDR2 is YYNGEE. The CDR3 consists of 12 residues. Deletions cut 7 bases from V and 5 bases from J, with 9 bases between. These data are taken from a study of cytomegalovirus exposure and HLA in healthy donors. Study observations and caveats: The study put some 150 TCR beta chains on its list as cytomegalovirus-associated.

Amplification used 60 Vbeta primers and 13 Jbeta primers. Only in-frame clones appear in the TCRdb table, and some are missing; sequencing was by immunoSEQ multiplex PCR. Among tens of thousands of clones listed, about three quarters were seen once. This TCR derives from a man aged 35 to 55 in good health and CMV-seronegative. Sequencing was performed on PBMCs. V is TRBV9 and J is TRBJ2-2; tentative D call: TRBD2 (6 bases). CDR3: CASQGGTGELFF. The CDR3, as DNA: TGTGCCAGCCAGGGAGGAACCGGGGAGCTGTTTTTT.